The subject of this entry is one T cell receptor (beta chain). Antigen unknown. CDR3 and TCR beta VDJ profiling relied on genomic DNA as the template. TCRdb analysed the reads with MiXCR anew, one entry per CDR3 protein. The sample includes approximately 250,000 distinct CDR3 sequences, 82% of them seen just once. Patients chosen for sequencing had shown CD8+CD57+ cell expansion by flow cytometry. Diagnosis of severe acquired aplastic anemia applied to all patients. The study sampled blood from patients who had received no therapy. The source of the sample is a study of CD8+CD57+ T cells in acquired aplastic anemia. Study information: CD4+ and CD8+ cells, once sorted, gave DNA averaging about 3.4 ug. Study-level findings and limits: Patients and controls turned out to have 25 to 30 CD8+ CDR3 sequences in common.

Germline V gives CDR1 KGHDR, CDR2 SFDVKD. The germline V and J ends were trimmed by 1 base and 6 bases, with 3 bases remaining between them. The CDR3 contains 11 residues. This sequence originates from a human donor with aplastic anemia. V usage is TRBV24-1 and J usage is TRBJ2-7; D uncertain. Sequencing was done on a sample of sorted CD4+, CD8+, or CD8+CD57+ T cells (not recorded which) from PBMCs. CDR3 bases: TGTGCCACCAGTGATTTCTCCGAGCAGTACTTC. Translating gives CATSDFSEQYF.